This T cell receptor beta chain was profiled in a study of T cell changes during pregnancy in multiple sclerosis. The V and J ends lost 6 bases and 3 bases respectively, with 12 bases between them. This CDR3 contains 13 residues. Germline V gene sequence: CDR1 MNHEY, CDR2 SVGAGI. Data came from immunoSEQ multiplex PCR; TCRdb stores just in-frame clones and leaves some out. This sample has under 100,000 clones, with 90% to 95% found just once. The TCR originated in a female donor with multiple sclerosis, enrolled in a pregnancy study. The starting material was peripheral blood, obtained in the second trimester of pregnancy. The chain uses TRBV6-5 and TRBJ2-7; possibly TRBD1 for D (5 bases). CDR3 sequence (DNA): TGTGCCAGCAGCCGGACAAGAAACTACGAGCAGTACTTC. This codes for CASSRTRNYEQYF.